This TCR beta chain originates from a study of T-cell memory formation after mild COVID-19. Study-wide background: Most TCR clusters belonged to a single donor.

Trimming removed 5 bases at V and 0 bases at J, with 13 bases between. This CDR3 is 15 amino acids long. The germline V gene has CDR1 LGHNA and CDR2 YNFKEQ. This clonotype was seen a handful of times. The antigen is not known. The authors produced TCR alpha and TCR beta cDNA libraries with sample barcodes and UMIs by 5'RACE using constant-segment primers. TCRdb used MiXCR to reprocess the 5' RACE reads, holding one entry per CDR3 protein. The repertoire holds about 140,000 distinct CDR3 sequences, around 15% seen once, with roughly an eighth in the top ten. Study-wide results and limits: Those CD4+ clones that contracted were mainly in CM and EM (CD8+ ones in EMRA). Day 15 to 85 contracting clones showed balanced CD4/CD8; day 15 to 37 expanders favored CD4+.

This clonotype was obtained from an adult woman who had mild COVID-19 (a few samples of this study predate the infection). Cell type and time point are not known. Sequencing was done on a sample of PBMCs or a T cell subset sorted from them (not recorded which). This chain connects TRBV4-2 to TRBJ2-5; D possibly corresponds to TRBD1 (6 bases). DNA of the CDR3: TGTGCCAGCAGCGTACTTTGGACAGACCAAGAGACCCAGTACTTC. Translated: CASSVLWTDQETQYF.